The clone carrying this TCR beta chain was counted ten times or more. Antigen specificity is unknown. The read halts 3 residues ahead of the CDR3 end, with the missing end drawn from the germline J gene. These data are taken from a study of T cell clonality in common variable immunodeficiency. The germline V and J ends were trimmed by 0 bases and 4 bases, with 10 bases remaining between them. CDR3 length: 14 amino acids. The V gene's germline CDR1 is SGHRS and CDR2 YFSETQ. Control and CVID samples contributed equal amounts of genomic DNA. Assay: immunoSEQ multiplex PCR; the TCRdb copy retains only in-frame clones and omits some. In total the sample includes tens of thousands of clones, none of them seen once. Whole-study findings and limits: Compared with controls, CVID subjects had fewer shared TCRbeta clones. Repertoire-complication correlations in CVID were limited by patient heterogeneity. Fewer deletions and N-nucleotide insertions were reportedly seen in common variable immunodeficiency TCR beta sequences.

Sequenced material: peripheral blood mononuclear cells. This TCR was sampled from a person aged 18 to 70 in good health. This chain uses TRBV5-1 with TRBJ1-1; D is perhaps TRBD1 (5 bases). CDR3 sequence reads: CASSLEGRSTEAFF. The part of the CDR3 DNA that was read is TGCGCCAGCAGCTTGGAGGGGCGCTCCACTGAA.